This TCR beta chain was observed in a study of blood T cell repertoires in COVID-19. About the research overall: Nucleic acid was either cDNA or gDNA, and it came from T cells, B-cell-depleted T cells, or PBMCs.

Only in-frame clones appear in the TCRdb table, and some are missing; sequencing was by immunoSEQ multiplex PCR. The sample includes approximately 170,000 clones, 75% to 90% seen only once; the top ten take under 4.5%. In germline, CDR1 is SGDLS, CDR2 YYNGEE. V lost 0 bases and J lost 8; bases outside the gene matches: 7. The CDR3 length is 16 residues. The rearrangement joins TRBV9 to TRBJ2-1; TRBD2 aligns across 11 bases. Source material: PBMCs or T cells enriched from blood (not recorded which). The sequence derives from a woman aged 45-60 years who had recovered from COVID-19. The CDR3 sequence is CASSVGSLSGRDEQFF. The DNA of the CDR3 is TGTGCCAGCAGCGTAGGAAGTCTTAGCGGGAGGGATGAGCAGTTCTTC.